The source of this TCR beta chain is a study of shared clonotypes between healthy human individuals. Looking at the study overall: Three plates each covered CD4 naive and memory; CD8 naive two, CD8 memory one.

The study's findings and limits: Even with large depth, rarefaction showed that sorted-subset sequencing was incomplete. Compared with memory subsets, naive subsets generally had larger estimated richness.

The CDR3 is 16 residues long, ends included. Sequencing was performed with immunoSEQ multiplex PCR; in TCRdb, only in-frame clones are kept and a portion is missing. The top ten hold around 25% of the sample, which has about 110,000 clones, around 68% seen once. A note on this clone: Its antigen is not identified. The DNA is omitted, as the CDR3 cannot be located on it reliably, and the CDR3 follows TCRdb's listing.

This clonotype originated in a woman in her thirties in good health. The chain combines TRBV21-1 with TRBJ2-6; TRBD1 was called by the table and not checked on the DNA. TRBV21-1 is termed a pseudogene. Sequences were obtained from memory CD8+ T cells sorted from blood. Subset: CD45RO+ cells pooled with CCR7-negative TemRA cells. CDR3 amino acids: CASSKVWGLGANVLTF.